Listed below are T cell receptor beta chains from one sample, sequenced in a study of cytomegalovirus exposure and HLA in healthy donors. Sequencing used immunoSEQ multiplex PCR; TCRdb keeps in-frame clones, though not all of them. The data contain about 190,000 clones, 70% to 80% of them singletons. Sequenced input: PBMCs. The receptors come from a young woman in good health and CMV-seropositive. The conserved cysteine and the conserved F or W are not part of the CDR3 here. Fields, in order: D gene, V gene, CDR3 protein. A D gene is named only where the DNA matches it firmly.

D gene: NA; V gene: TRBV5-1; CDR3 protein: ASSLGSGSDTQY
D gene: TRBD1; V gene: TRBV28; CDR3 protein: ASSLGAGGTGREKLF
D gene: NA; V gene: TRBV28; CDR3 protein: ASIPGYHGSNQPQH
D gene: TRBD2; V gene: TRBV19; CDR3 protein: ASSIGGRQETQY
D gene: TRBD1; V gene: TRBV30; CDR3 protein: AWSEGQGVDEQY
D gene: NA; V gene: TRBV28; CDR3 protein: ASTPPRQETQY
D gene: NA; V gene: TRBV7-9; CDR3 protein: ASSLHTRDTEAF
D gene: NA; V gene: TRBV7-9; CDR3 protein: ASCRVPSVQY
D gene: NA; V gene: TRBV7-9; CDR3 protein: ASSFYSTNEKLF
D gene: TRBD2; V gene: TRBV5-6; CDR3 protein: ASSLLAGGSSSTDTQY
D gene: NA; V gene: TRBV29-1; CDR3 protein: SFGPGPYNEQF
D gene: TRBD2; V gene: TRBV19; CDR3 protein: ASRGTSGGAGGELF
D gene: TRBD2; V gene: TRBV11-2; CDR3 protein: ASSLAGGGPTYEQY
D gene: NA; V gene: TRBV30; CDR3 protein: AWSVLYRDTEAF
D gene: NA; V gene: TRBV4-2; CDR3 protein: ASSPRHSSDRASGNTIY
D gene: TRBD1; V gene: TRBV7-9; CDR3 protein: ASSPRQGINTGELF
D gene: TRBD1; V gene: TRBV5-8; CDR3 protein: ASSNGQGYNSPLH
D gene: TRBD1; V gene: TRBV4-2; CDR3 protein: ASSRGGLYEKLF
D gene: NA; V gene: TRBV15; CDR3 protein: ATSRRSSGANVLT
D gene: NA; V gene: TRBV18; CDR3 protein: ASSPADNYEQY
D gene: NA; V gene: TRBV7-9; CDR3 protein: ASSSRVGTNEKLF
D gene: NA; V gene: TRBV30; CDR3 protein: AWSRAREGEAGELF
D gene: NA; V gene: TRBV11-2; CDR3 protein: ASSLDRPPAGTQY
D gene: TRBD1; V gene: TRBV2; CDR3 protein: ASSDTGGETQY
D gene: NA; V gene: TRBV5-4; CDR3 protein: ASSFPGSGNTIY
D gene: TRBD1; V gene: TRBV19; CDR3 protein: ASSTGTAPNYGYT